The 25 T cell receptor beta chains below all came from one sample that was sequenced in a study of identical twins. TCRdb re-derived calls from the 5' RACE reads in MiXCR, one entry per CDR3 protein. The sample consists of hundreds of thousands of distinct CDR3 sequences, 20% to 25% of them appearing once. The same sample was also studied in work on T cells expressing NK-cell markers.

The sample taken for sequencing was CD4+ T cells sorted from blood. The receptors stem from a woman between 18 and 29 years old in good health.

The CDR3 coding sequence is TGTGCCAGCAGTTCCCAGGGGACAGGTGCATACAATGAGCAGTTCTTC. Amino acid sequence: CASSSQGTGAYNEQFF. The genes are TRBV12-3 or TRBV12-4 and TRBJ2-1, with 8 positions matching TRBD1. There are 16 residues in the CDR3. The ends lost 4 bases at V and 4 bases at J; junction bases unmatched: 9.

This clonotype appeared a few times. The rearrangement uses TRBV5-1 and TRBJ2-7; a possible D gene is TRBD1 (6 bases). This CDR3 spans 14 amino acids. CDR1 and CDR2 (germline): SGHRS, YFSETQ. V gave up 1 base and J gave up 1 base, with 9 bases separating them. For the CDR3, the DNA is TGCGCCAGCAGCTTGTGGGGACATTCCTACGAGCAGTACTTC. Translating gives CASSLWGHSYEQYF.

This clonotype occurred a few times. CDR3 amino acids: CASSPPNNYGYTF. In nucleotides, the CDR3 is TGTGCCAGCTCACCACCAAACAACTATGGCTACACCTTC. This chain joins TRBV18 and TRBJ1-2; D call uncertain. V was shortened by 0 bases and J by 2 bases, with 4 bases between the two germline ends. Germline-derived CDR1 and CDR2 are KGHSH and LQKENI. The length of the CDR3 is 13 residues.

This clonotype came up many times. The rearrangement links TRBV5-1 to TRBJ1-3; maybe TRBD1 (6 bases). Deletions cut 3 bases from V and 4 bases from J, with 8 bases between. From germline, CDR1 is SGHRS and CDR2 YFSETQ. The CDR3 covers 13 residues. DNA for the CDR3: TGCGCCAGCAGCTCAGGGGAAGGAAACACCATATATTTT. The encoded protein is CASSSGEGNTIYF.

This clonotype turned up a few times. V is TRBV20-1 and J is TRBJ2-1; maybe TRBD2 (5 bases). This CDR3 has 16 amino acids. The germline V gene has CDR1 DFQATT and CDR2 SNEGSKA (reference sequence). V gave up 0 bases and J gave up 4 bases, with 16 bases separating them. CDR3 in amino acids: CSARERRGRGYNEQFF. The CDR3 DNA sequence: TGCAGTGCTAGAGAACGGAGAGGGAGAGGGTACAATGAGCAGTTCTTC.

The table lists this clonotype with a few counts. The chain joins TRBV12-3 or TRBV12-4 to TRBJ2-3, with a possible D match to TRBD1 (7 bases). The CDR3 is 15 amino acids. Trimming took off 6 bases at V and 0 bases at J, with 13 bases between the two ends. The CDR3 DNA reads as TGTGCCAGCAGGGGGGGACAGTCTAGCACAGATACGCAGTATTTT. Protein product: CASRGGQSSTDTQYF.

V is TRBV14 and J is TRBJ2-7, with a tentative D call TRBD2 (6 bases). Germline V CDR1 and CDR2: SGHDN, FVKESK. The CDR3 runs 15 residues. V shed 4 bases and J shed 6 bases, with 19 bases lying between them. This CDR3 is CASSPVPGVFGEQYF. As DNA, the CDR3 is TGTGCCAGCAGCCCAGTCCCGGGGGTATTCGGCGAGCAGTACTTC.

The J gene is TRBJ1-1, the V gene TRBV11-2, with D possibly TRBD1 on 6 matching bases. Germline assignment: CDR1 SGHAT and CDR2 FQNNGV. This CDR3 is 16 amino acids long. V gave up 1 base and J gave up 9 bases, with 21 bases separating them. The CDR3: CASSLGSDRPSQQAFF. The CDR3 DNA is TGTGCCAGCAGCTTAGGCTCCGACAGGCCTTCCCAACAAGCTTTCTTT.

This clonotype was found a few times. J is TRBJ2-5 and V is TRBV5-6; 8 positions match TRBD2. There are 15 residues in the CDR3. The V segment lost 0 bases and the J segment 5 bases; nucleotides outside the gene matches: 6. Germline V gene sequence: CDR1 SGHDT, CDR2 YYEEEE. In DNA form, the CDR3 reads TGTGCCAGCAGCTTGGCCAGCGGGGGCGGGGAGACCCAGTACTTC. Translated: CASSLASGGGETQYF.

The chain has TRBV18 and TRBJ2-7; D unresolved. Trimming took 1 base from V and 2 from J, leaving 9 bases between them. Germline lookup yields CDR1 KGHSH and CDR2 LQKENI. The CDR3 consists of 14 residues. The CDR3 reads CASSPRQDPYEQYF. In DNA, the CDR3 is TGTGCCAGCTCACCACGGCAGGATCCCTACGAGCAGTACTTC.

The chain employs TRBV20-1 and TRBJ1-2; TRBD1 might be the D (5 bases). CDR1 is DFQATT, CDR2 SNEGSKA, per germline (reference sequence). The CDR3 has 13 amino acids. V was clipped by 4 bases and J by 4 bases, with 13 bases between them. CDR3 DNA sequence: TGCAGTGCTATTCAGGGCAATGGCTATGGCTACACCTTC. It specifies CSAIQGNGYGYTF.

J is TRBJ2-7 and V is TRBV10-3; no definite D call. Germline V gene sequence: CDR1 ENHRY, CDR2 SYGVKD. The V end was cut by 2 bases, the J end by 6 bases, with 11 bases between. This CDR3 spans 13 amino acids. In nucleotides, the CDR3 is TGTGCCATCAGTGAGGGAGAGTTGGGCGAGCAGTACTTC. It translates to CAISEGELGEQYF.

This chain connects TRBV11-2 to TRBJ2-1; D tentatively reads TRBD1 or TRBD2 (5 bases each). V was trimmed by 0 bases and J by 8 bases, leaving 14 bases between them. The CDR3 sequence is 15 residues long. CDR1 SGHAT and CDR2 FQNNGV come from the germline V gene. CDR3 sequence reads: CASSLEAGASHEQFF. The CDR3 nucleotides are TGTGCCAGCAGCTTAGAGGCTGGGGCTAGCCATGAGCAGTTCTTC.

The rearrangement links TRBV6-2 or TRBV6-3 to TRBJ2-1; D not certain. This CDR3 spans 15 amino acids. From germline, CDR1 is MNHEY and CDR2 SVGEGT. The V and J ends lost 0 bases and 5 bases respectively, with 11 bases between them. In DNA form, the CDR3 reads TGTGCCAGCAGTTACTCGTCGCATGGGAACAATGAGCAGTTCTTC. As protein: CASSYSSHGNNEQFF.

This clonotype was seen a handful of times. This chain joins TRBV5-1 and TRBJ2-7; D uncertain. V lost 0 bases to trimming and J lost 2 bases, with 15 bases between them. This CDR3 has 16 amino acids. Looked up from germline, CDR1 is SGHRS and CDR2 is YFSETQ. CDR3 in DNA: TGCGCCAGCAGCTTGGGGTTGCGGTGGCAGCCCTACGAGCAGTACTTC. Protein: CASSLGLRWQPYEQYF.

The V and J genes are TRBV5-1 and TRBJ1-1; tentative D call: TRBD1 (5 bases). The CDR3 spans 16 residues. Trimming pared 5 bases from V and 1 base from J, leaving 18 bases between. CDR1 is SGHRS and CDR2 is YFSETQ in the germline V gene. This CDR3 is CASRTQGNRANTEAFF. CDR3 DNA sequence: TGCGCCAGCAGGACCCAGGGAAATCGAGCGAACACTGAAGCTTTCTTT.

The chain links TRBV20-1 to TRBJ2-3; TRBD1 is a possible D gene (6 bases). Germline V CDR1 and CDR2: DFQATT, SNEGSKA (reference sequence). CDR3 size: 14 residues. Trimming stripped 5 bases from V and 4 bases from J, with 16 bases between. The CDR3 loop reads CSAPPAGVADTQYF. CDR3 DNA: TGCAGTGCTCCACCAGCAGGGGTGGCAGATACGCAGTATTTT.

This clonotype was recorded a few times. This chain links TRBV12-3 or TRBV12-4 with TRBJ2-5; 8 bases match TRBD1. This CDR3 has 14 amino acids. With V trimmed by 7 bases and J by 3 bases, 7 bases remained unmatched. The CDR3 bases are TGTGCCAGCACCCTGACAGGGGTGGAAGAGACCCAGTACTTC. Its translation is CASTLTGVEETQYF.

V usage is TRBV11-2 and J usage is TRBJ2-3; 11 nucleotides match TRBD2. This CDR3 has 17 residues. J gave up 3 bases and V 0 bases, and 5 bases lay outside the gene matches. Per the germline V gene, CDR1 is SGHAT and CDR2 is FQNNGV. The CDR3 region is CASSLDRLAGGTDTQYF. CDR3 nucleotides: TGTGCCAGCAGCTTAGATCGTCTAGCGGGAGGAACAGATACGCAGTATTTT.

This clonotype was seen a few times. The CDR3 loop reads CSRTGGPYNEQFF. The CDR3, as DNA: TGCAGCCGGACAGGGGGGCCCTACAATGAGCAGTTCTTC. The chain couples TRBV29-1 to TRBJ2-1; 10 bases are a match to TRBD1. The germline V gene has CDR1 SQVTM and CDR2 ANQGSEA. The V and J ends lost 8 bases and 2 bases, in that order; junction bases with no gene match: 3. The CDR3 is 13 residues long.

This chain uses TRBV6-1 with TRBJ1-5, with a weak D call TRBD1 (5 bases). V lost 5 bases, J lost 0 bases, and 11 bases lay in between. The germline V gene has CDR1 MNHNS and CDR2 SASEGT. This CDR3 contains 15 residues. The CDR3 spells CASSPMGGSNQPQHF. CDR3 bases: TGTGCCAGCAGTCCTATGGGGGGTAGCAATCAGCCCCAGCATTTT.

For the CDR3, the DNA is TGTGCCAGCAGCGTCGGCGGGGAGCTGTTTTTT. It specifies CASSVGGELFF. The rearrangement joins TRBV9 to TRBJ2-2, with D hard to call. There are 11 residues in the CDR3. Germline V CDR1 and CDR2: SGDLS, YYNGEE. Trimming stripped 2 bases from V and 7 bases from J, with 3 bases between. The variable domain in full, completed from reference TRBV9 and TRBJ2-2, reads DSGVTQTPKHLITATGQRVTLRCSPRSGDLSVYWYQQSLDQGLQFLIQYYNGEERAKGNILERFSAQQFPDLHSELNLSSLELGDSALYFCASSVGGELFFGEGSRLTVL.

This chain links TRBV3-1 with TRBJ1-2; the D gene is possibly TRBD1 (5 bases). V lost 2 bases to trimming and J lost 4 bases, with 17 bases between them. The CDR3 length is 16 residues. Germline CDR1 is LGHDT and CDR2 is YNNKEL (reference sequence). CDR3 nucleotide sequence: TGTGCCAGCAGCCAACACCACTCCCGGGGCGTCTATGGCTACACCTTC. It is translated as CASSQHHSRGVYGYTF.

The chain recombines TRBV20-1 with TRBJ2-7; a possible D gene is TRBD1 (5 bases). The germline CDR1 and CDR2 sequences are DFQATT and SNEGSKA (reference sequence). V shed 2 bases and J shed 5 bases, with 10 bases lying between them. This CDR3 has 12 amino acids. CDR3 sequence: CSARQGNNEQYF. CDR3 in DNA: TGCAGTGCTAGACAGGGTAACAACGAGCAGTACTTC.

This clonotype was observed a handful of times. This chain links TRBV19 with TRBJ2-1; D is unclear. The CDR3 covers 13 residues. V was cut by 5 bases and J by 8 bases, with 13 bases left in between. Germline assignment: CDR1 LNHDA and CDR2 SQIVND (reference sequence). The DNA for the CDR3 is TGTGCCAGTAGTCTGGCAAATTACGATGAGCAGTTCTTC. Translation: CASSLANYDEQFF.